Here is one T cell receptor (beta chain) with its context. The CDR3 spans 17 residues. The germline V gene has CDR1 ENHRY and CDR2 SYGVKD. Trimming took off 2 bases at V and 3 bases at J, with 17 bases between the two ends. The data belong to a study of blood T cell repertoires in COVID-19. Clones were read by immunoSEQ multiplex PCR, and TCRdb kept only the in-frame ones, dropping some. Of fewer than 65,000 clones listed, 85% to 90% are singletons. J is TRBJ2-4 and V is TRBV10-3; possible D gene TRBD2, 6 bases. This receptor was obtained from a woman aged 55-69 years with COVID-19, enrolled during active disease. The specimen sequenced was peripheral blood. This CDR3 is CAISEPGTGAFKNIQYF. In nucleotides, the CDR3 is TGTGCCATCAGTGAGCCTGGGACTGGGGCGTTCAAAAACATTCAGTACTTC.